Given below is one T cell receptor delta chain in context. This clone is a singleton in its sample. Its antigen is not yet known. No qualities accompany the bases; no much larger clone lies one base away. Evidence from a single read is weak. Thymic samples were depleted of alphabeta T cells, then CD3+ TCRVdelta1+ TCRVdelta2- thymocytes were FACS-sorted. Sorted Vdelta1+ thymocyte purity ranged from about 96% to 99.6%. Thymic specimens were obtained from several paediatric patients, aged from roughly 5 days to 17 months, who were undergoing corrective cardiac surgery. After the thymic tissue was dispersed, mononuclear cells were isolated using a Histopaque-1077 density gradient. The staining antibodies were anti-TCRVdelta1 clone TS8.2, anti-TCRVdelta2 clone B6, anti-CD3 clone HIT3a and anti-TCRalphabeta clone IP26. The sample belongs to a study of Vδ1+ human thymocytes (dated by TCRdb to between 2018 and 2020). Some background on the complete study: The study characterised mRNA-level TRG and TRD CDR3 repertoires of highly purified Vdelta1+ thymocytes from young children as a data resource. The multiplex-based CDR3 amplicon strategy had previously been validated against 5'RACE-based CDR3 amplicon generation methods. General conclusions and limits of the study: Despite high sort purity, 15% to 25% of thymic TRD sequences were Vdelta2 (and few Vdelta3), unlike peripheral blood Vdelta1+ controls. Numerous TRG clonotypes were shared among donors (up to about 7x10^3), while TRD repertoires were essentially private (a maximum of roughly 100 shared). The thymic TRG and TRD repertoires appeared highly polyclonal, with Gaussian CDR3 length distributions, in contrast to the oligoclonal repertoires of peripheral blood. No clustering by age or sex was observed, so analyses did not stratify donors by these variables. The use of highly purified populations and single-cell validation was advised by the authors, since misinterpretation of bulk repertoire data could be caused by unexpected Vdelta2 sequences.

RNA was isolated using the RNeasy mini kit, and reverse transcription was performed with Superscript III. CDR3 amplicons were produced by multiplex PCR using pooled V-gene forward primers and a constant-region reverse primer with Illumina adaptor overhangs. After gel purification, the amplicons were indexed with Nextera index primers over eight extra PCR cycles and then purified using AMPure XP beads. The libraries were sequenced on an Illumina MiSeq using paired-end 250 bp reads, dual indexing and an approximately 19% PhiX spike-in. The source study handled its data this way. FastQC was used to quality check the reads, while ea-utils fastq-join merged the TRG read pairs. Sequences were annotated with IMGT/HighV-QUEST, keeping only productive sequences with unambiguous V-gene assignment; clonotypes were defined by identical CDR3 sequence. Downstream analysis used VDJtools 1.1.1, tcR 2.2.3, Treemap and vegan Shannon diversity in R 3.4.4. Clone calls in TCRdb were regenerated from the public reads with CATT, after which identical DNA sequences shared one row. For this entry, the V and J calls and clone size follow TCRdb and not the study's own pipeline. The sample table contains about 58,000 delta-chain clones; only one count was recorded for approximately 16% of them. The top ten clones comprise approximately 0.4% of the sample.

Its CDR3 holds 19 amino acids, cysteine through phenylalanine. The retained sequence is limited to the CDR3, 57 bases, with the frame set at the first base. CDR1 TSWWSYY and CDR2 QGS are derived from the germline V gene. Relative to germline, V is missing 2 bases and J is missing 3 bases, with 16 bases of the junction outside any gene match. The sequence was obtained from a girl under two years old who had congenital heart surgery. Input material: Vdelta1+ gamma-delta thymocytes from the thymus. The sample's cell subset or site, from its label and the paper: FACS-sorted CD3+ TCRalphabeta- TCRVdelta1+ TCRVdelta2- thymocytes. The chain uses TRDV1 and TRDJ1, with 9 bases in between that match TRDD3. For the CDR3, the sequence is CALGETMLGDLRHSDKLIF. The DNA reads as follows: TGTGCTCTTGGGGAAACAATGCTGGGGGATTTAAGACACTCCGATAAACTCATCTTT.